Following are 15 T cell receptor beta chains from one sample sequenced in a study of cytomegalovirus exposure and HLA in healthy donors. Primers for the PCR totalled 60 Vbeta and 13 Jbeta. Produced via immunoSEQ multiplex PCR; TCRdb's table is partial and in-frame only. This sample yields around 190,000 clones, of which under 80% are seen a single time; more than 4.5% belongs to the top ten. Sequencing was carried out using PBMCs. The origin of the receptors is a man aged 25 to 40 in good health and CMV-seropositive.

This chain links TRBV2 with TRBJ1-1; no definite D call. V was clipped by 6 bases and J by 0 bases, with 14 bases between them. This CDR3 is built from 15 residues. CDR1 is SNHLY and CDR2 is FYNNEI in the germline V gene. This CDR3 is CASRTTLSVNTEAFF. The CDR3 region has the DNA TGTGCCAGCAGGACTACACTGAGCGTGAACACTGAAGCTTTCTTT.

The gene calls are TRBV5-1 and TRBJ2-3, with TRBD2 as a possible D gene (6 bases). V lost 2 bases, J lost 0 bases, and 13 bases lay in between. The CDR3 has 16 residues. Per germline, CDR1 SGHRS and CDR2 YFSETQ. The CDR3 sequence: CASSFVSGTSTDTQYF. As DNA, the CDR3 is TGCGCCAGCAGCTTTGTTAGCGGAACTAGCACAGATACGCAGTATTTT. The entire variable domain, with the rest obtained from reference TRBV5-1 and TRBJ2-3, is as follows: KAGVTQTPRYLIKTRGQQVTLSCSPISGHRSVSWYQQTPGQGLQFLFEYFSETQRNKGNFPGRFSGRQFSNSRSEMNVSTLELGDSALYLCASSFVSGTSTDTQYFGPGTRLTVL.

The rearrangement joins TRBV6-1 to TRBJ1-5; D gene unclear. This CDR3 is built from 14 residues. Germline CDR1 reads MNHNS; CDR2 reads SASEGT. V lost 7 bases and J 1 base, leaving 11 bases between the germline ends. The CDR3 nucleotides are TGTGCCAGCAAAATTACAGAGAGCAATCAGCCCCAGCATTTT. Its protein product is CASKITESNQPQHF.

The sample holds a few counts of this clone. The V call is TRBV7-2, the J call TRBJ2-1; 9 nucleotides match TRBD2. Germline CDR1 SGHTA, CDR2 FQGNSA. The CDR3 runs to 17 residues. V lost 5 bases and J lost 7; bases outside the gene matches: 15. This CDR3 reads CASSPRRGGRAGNEQFF. The CDR3 DNA is TGTGCCAGCAGCCCGAGACGGGGCGGGAGGGCCGGAAATGAGCAGTTCTTC.

The J gene is TRBJ1-4, the V gene TRBV4-2; D might be TRBD1 (6 bases). Trimming left V 4 bases short and J 3 bases short, with 15 bases between. The CDR3 runs 16 residues. Germline lookup yields CDR1 LGHNA and CDR2 YNFKEQ. The CDR3 nucleotides are TGTGCCAGCAGCCGTTTAGACAGGCCCTCTAATGAAAAACTGTTTTTT. Its protein product is CASSRLDRPSNEKLFF.

This clone was detected only once. The chain couples TRBV5-6 to TRBJ2-1; no clear D. This CDR3 spans 12 amino acids. Germline CDR1 and CDR2: SGHDT and YYEEEE. The V gene lost 0 bases and the J gene lost 7 bases, with 5 bases spanning the gap. CDR3 protein: CASSLVPNEQFF. CDR3 DNA sequence: TGTGCCAGCAGCTTGGTTCCGAATGAGCAGTTCTTC.

This clone occurred once. The rearrangement joins TRBV5-1 to TRBJ2-1, with TRBD2 identical over 10 bases. The germline gives CDR1 SGHRS, CDR2 YFSETQ. With V trimmed by 1 base and J by 3 bases, 4 bases remained unmatched. This CDR3 comprises 16 residues. In nucleotides, the CDR3 is TGCGCCAGCAGCTTGCCTAGCGGGAGTCTCTACAATGAGCAGTTCTTC. Its translation: CASSLPSGSLYNEQFF.

This clone came up a few times. The chain is built from TRBV7-9 and TRBJ2-5; 7 positions agree with TRBD2. V trimming: 2 bases; J trimming: 0 bases; junction bases outside the gene matches: 3. CDR3 length: 15 residues. Germline CDR1 reads SEHNR; CDR2 reads FQNEAQ (reference sequence). CDR3 DNA sequence: TGTGCCAGCAGCTTATCCGGGACTAACCAAGAGACCCAGTACTTC. Translated, it gives CASSLSGTNQETQYF.

This chain uses TRBV15 with TRBJ1-4; D unresolved. Germline CDR1 LNHNV, CDR2 YYDKDF (reference sequence). V lost 3 bases to trimming and J lost 5 bases, with 7 bases between them. CDR3 length: 13 residues. This CDR3 is CATSRARNEKLFF. The CDR3 nucleotides read TGTGCCACCAGCAGGGCAAGAAATGAAAAACTGTTTTTT.

This clone was observed a single time. The J gene is TRBJ1-1, the V gene TRBV7-6; D remains ambiguous. V was clipped by 5 bases and J by 0 bases, with 19 bases between them. The CDR3 is made up of 17 amino acids. Germline V CDR1 and CDR2: SGHVS, FNYEAQ. CDR3 region: CASSLQGRSPMNTEAFF. CDR3 DNA: TGTGCCAGCAGCCTCCAAGGGAGGAGTCCAATGAACACTGAAGCTTTCTTT.

This clone was detected only a few times. The chain employs TRBV7-9 and TRBJ2-7, with D tentatively TRBD1 (5 bases). Deletions cut 1 base from V and 4 bases from J, with 11 bases between. The CDR3 sequence is 14 residues long. The germline V gene has CDR1 SEHNR and CDR2 FQNEAQ (reference sequence). The CDR3 DNA follows: TGTGCCAGCAGCTTAGGAGCAGGGTCGTACGAGCAGTACTTC. It is translated as CASSLGAGSYEQYF.

The chain carries TRBV7-3 and TRBJ2-5; no firm D call. There are 13 residues in the CDR3. Germline CDR1 and CDR2: SGHTA and FQGTGA. The V end was cut by 0 bases, the J end by 3 bases, with 5 bases between. CDR3 protein: CASSLTAEETQYF. The CDR3 DNA reads TGTGCCAGCAGCTTAACGGCCGAAGAGACCCAGTACTTC. Combining the CDR3 with reference TRBV7-3 and TRBJ2-5 gives the whole variable domain GAGVSQTPSNKVTEKGKYVELRCDPISGHTALYWYRQSLGQGPEFLIYFQGTGAADDSGLPNDRFFAVRPEGSVSTLKIQRTERGDSAVYLCASSLTAEETQYFGPGTRLLVL.

This chain links TRBV2 with TRBJ1-5, with D possibly being TRBD1 (5 bases). V shed 3 bases and J shed 0 bases, with 9 bases lying between them. Per the germline V gene, CDR1 is SNHLY and CDR2 is FYNNEI. The CDR3 spans 15 residues. CDR3 in amino acids: CASSEQGLSNQPQHF. As DNA, the CDR3 is TGTGCCAGCAGTGAGCAGGGACTTAGCAATCAGCCCCAGCATTTT.

This chain joins TRBV4-1 and TRBJ2-3, with 7 bases that match TRBD2. CDR3 length: 17 amino acids. Germline CDR1 is MGHRA and CDR2 is YSYEKL. J gave up 6 bases and V 2 bases, and 14 bases lay outside the gene matches. CDR3 in amino acids: CASSQPGRRYGGDTQYF. CDR3 in DNA: TGCGCCAGCAGCCAACCCGGGCGCCGATACGGGGGGGATACGCAGTATTTT.

The V and J genes are TRBV5-3 and TRBJ2-1; TRBD2 matches at 16 bases. TRBV5-3 is labeled an ORF, and its function is uncertain. The J segment lost 5 bases and the V segment lost 0 bases, leaving 5 bases of the junction unmatched. The CDR3 sequence is 18 residues long. CDR3 protein: CARSLVPGLAGGNNEQFF. The CDR3 DNA sequence: TGTGCCAGAAGCTTGGTTCCGGGACTAGCGGGAGGGAACAATGAGCAGTTCTTC.